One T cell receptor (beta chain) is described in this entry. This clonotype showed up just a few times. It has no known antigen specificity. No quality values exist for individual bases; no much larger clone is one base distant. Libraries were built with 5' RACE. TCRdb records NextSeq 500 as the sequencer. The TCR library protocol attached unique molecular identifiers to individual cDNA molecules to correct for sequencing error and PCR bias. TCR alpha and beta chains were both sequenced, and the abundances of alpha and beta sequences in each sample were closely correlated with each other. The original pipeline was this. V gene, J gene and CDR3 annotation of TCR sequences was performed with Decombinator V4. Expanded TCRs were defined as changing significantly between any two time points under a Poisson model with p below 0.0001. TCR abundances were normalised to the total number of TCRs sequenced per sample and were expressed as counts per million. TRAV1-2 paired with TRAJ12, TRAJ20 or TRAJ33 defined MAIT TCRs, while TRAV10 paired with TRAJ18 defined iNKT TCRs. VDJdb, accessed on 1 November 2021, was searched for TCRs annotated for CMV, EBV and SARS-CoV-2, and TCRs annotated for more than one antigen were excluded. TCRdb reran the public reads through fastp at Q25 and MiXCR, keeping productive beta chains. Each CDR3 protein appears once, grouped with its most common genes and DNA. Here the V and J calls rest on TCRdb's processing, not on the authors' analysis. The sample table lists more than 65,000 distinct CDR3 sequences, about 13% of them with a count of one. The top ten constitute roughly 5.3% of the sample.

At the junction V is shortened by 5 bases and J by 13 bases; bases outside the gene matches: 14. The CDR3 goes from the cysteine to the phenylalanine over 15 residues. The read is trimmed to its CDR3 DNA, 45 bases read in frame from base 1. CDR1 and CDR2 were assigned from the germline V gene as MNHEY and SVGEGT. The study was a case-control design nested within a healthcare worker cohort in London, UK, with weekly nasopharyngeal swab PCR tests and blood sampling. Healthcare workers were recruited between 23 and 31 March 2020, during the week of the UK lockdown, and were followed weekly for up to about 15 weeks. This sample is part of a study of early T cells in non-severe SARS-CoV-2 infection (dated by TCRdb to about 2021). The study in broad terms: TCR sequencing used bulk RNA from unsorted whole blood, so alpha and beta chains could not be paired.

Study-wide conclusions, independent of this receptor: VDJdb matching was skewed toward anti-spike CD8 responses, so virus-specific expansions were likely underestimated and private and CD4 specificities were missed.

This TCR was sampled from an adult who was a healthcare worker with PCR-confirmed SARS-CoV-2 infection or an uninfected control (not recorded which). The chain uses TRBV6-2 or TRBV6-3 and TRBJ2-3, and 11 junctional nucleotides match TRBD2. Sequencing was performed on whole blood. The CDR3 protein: CASSQSGTSGKKKYF. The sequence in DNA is TGTGCCAGCAGTCAAAGCGGGACTAGCGGTAAGAAGAAGTATTTT.